Reported below is one TCR beta chain. Its antigen is not identified. This sample was included in a study of cytomegalovirus exposure and HLA in healthy donors. Study background: Of fewer than 450 genotyped donors, more than 70% clustered with self-reported Caucasian donors.

General study results and limits: Some TCR beta chains (over 150 of them) were listed as cytomegalovirus-associated. By a later analysis, the bulk of CMV-associated TCR beta chains appeared HLA-restricted.

The PCR made use of 60 Vbeta and 13 Jbeta primers. The method was immunoSEQ multiplex PCR; TCRdb's version includes in-frame clones alone and lacks a portion of them. The sample holds about 120,000 clones, 77% seen once. Trimming took off 4 bases at V and 6 bases at J, with 8 bases between the two ends. Germline V gene lookup returns CDR1 SGHRS and CDR2 YFSETQ. The CDR3 spans 11 residues. The sequence came from a man between 35 and 55 years old in good health and CMV-seropositive. Sequencing input: PBMCs. V is TRBV5-1 and J is TRBJ2-7; a weak D match, TRBD2 (5 bases). The DNA of the CDR3 is TGCGCCAGCAGCGGTGAGGGCGAGCAGTACTTC. Translated: CASSGEGEQYF.